This T cell receptor (beta chain) was profiled in a study of CD8 T cells in Susac syndrome. This CDR3 region has 16 residues. Germline values: CDR1 SQVTM, CDR2 ANQGSEA. Trimming took 1 base from V and 2 from J, leaving 16 bases between them. CD8+ and CD4+ T cells from blood underwent TCR beta sequencing, which was carried out in a high-throughput format. While CD8+ and CD4+ T cells were isolated negatively, TEMRA cells were enriched by FACS. Random hexamers were used to reverse transcribe about 0.5 to 1 ug of RNA. Amplification of the TCR beta CDR3 was carried out by immunoSEQ multiplex PCR, which spanned a total of 54 Vbeta and 13 Jbeta segments. TCRdb used MiXCR to reprocess the immunoSEQ multiplex PCR reads, holding one entry per CDR3 protein. The table shows 140,000 or so distinct CDR3 sequences, with 85% to 95% occurring only once.

The sequencing sample was made of CD4+ T cells from PBMCs. The receptor was isolated from a human donor with multiple sclerosis. The V gene is TRBV29-1, the J gene TRBJ2-3, with D possibly being TRBD2 (6 bases). This chain's CDR3 is CSVEVGSGGVTDTQYF. Written as DNA, the CDR3 is TGCAGCGTTGAAGTAGGGAGCGGCGGGGTCACAGATACGCAGTATTTT.